This T cell receptor (beta chain) is from a study of radiotherapy plus CTLA-4 blockade in lung cancer. Study context: Among all patients, 18% showed objective responses, while 30% to 35% had disease control.

Those patients who had chemo-refractory metastatic non-small-cell lung cancer were given focal radiation along with CTLA-4 blockade through ipilimumab. Between the trimmed V and J ends, which lost 5 bases and 10 bases, there was a span of 15 bases. The CDR3 has 14 residues. Per germline, CDR1 SGHTA and CDR2 FQGNSA. TCRdb's table, derived via immunoSEQ multiplex PCR, lists solely in-frame clones and lacks some. The sample has tens of thousands of clones; 70% to 80% are singletons. Points from the study as a whole: An expansion of tumor-derived TCR clones occurred in blood after radiotherapy plus ipilimumab. According to reports, early shifts in blood T cell clones, alongside interferon-beta, forecast response most accurately.

Details on this clone: The antigen remains unidentified.

The material sequenced was peripheral blood, taken from a patient treated with radiotherapy plus ipilimumab. J is TRBJ1-6 and V is TRBV7-2; D uncertain. The TCR was taken from a human donor with non-small cell lung cancer whose response to radiotherapy plus ipilimumab could not be evaluated. DNA for the CDR3: TGTGCCAGCAGCAACGAGGGAGTTAGCTCACCCCTCCACTTT. As protein: CASSNEGVSSPLHF. The complete variable domain, with remaining parts taken from reference TRBV7-2 and TRBJ1-6, reads GAGVSQSPSNKVTEKGKDVELRCDPISGHTALYWYRQSLGQGLEFLIYFQGNSAPDKSGLPSDRFSAERTGGSVSTLTIQRTQQEDSAVYLCASSNEGVSSPLHFGNGTRLTVT.